This TCR beta chain was identified during a study of T cell changes during pregnancy in multiple sclerosis. Here immunoSEQ multiplex PCR was the method, and the copy in TCRdb shows in-frame clones only, minus some. This sample carries 60,000 to 75,000 clones, about 91% of them seen once, and the ten largest clones take 0.65% to 1%. This clone was seen just once. This clonotype was sampled from a female donor with multiple sclerosis, enrolled in a pregnancy study. The source was peripheral blood, collected before pregnancy.

In DNA, the CDR3 is TGTGCCAGCAGTCTAGCGGGGGACGCCTACGAGCAGTACTTC. This gives the protein CASSLAGDAYEQYF. The chain employs TRBV6-1 and TRBJ2-7, with 10 bases identical to TRBD2. CDR1 MNHNS and CDR2 SASEGT come from the germline V gene. This CDR3 has 14 residues. V shed 5 bases, J shed 2 bases, and the junction held 3 bases outside the gene matches.